The 6 T cell receptor beta chains below all came from one sample that was sequenced in a study of cytomegalovirus exposure and HLA in healthy donors. Primers for the PCR totalled 60 Vbeta and 13 Jbeta. Data came from immunoSEQ multiplex PCR; TCRdb stores just in-frame clones and leaves some out. The table records around 37,000 clones, about 85% of them present only once. Specimen: PBMCs. These receptors all come from a man in his fifties or sixties in good health and CMV-seronegative.

V usage is TRBV6-1 and J usage is TRBJ1-5, with 7 bases lining up with TRBD1. V shed 2 bases and J 1 base; nucleotides not matched to a gene: 2. The CDR3 is 15 residues long. Germline V lookup: CDR1 MNHNS, CDR2 SASEGT. The CDR3 DNA is TGTGCCAGCAGTGAATACAGGGGAAGCAATCAGCCCCAGCATTTT. Translated, it gives CASSEYRGSNQPQHF.

The V gene is TRBV7-6, the J gene TRBJ2-2; the D gene is possibly TRBD2 (5 bases). Trimming removed 1 base from V and 3 bases from J, with 12 bases in between. From germline, CDR1 is SGHVS and CDR2 FNYEAQ. This CDR3 has 16 amino acids. The CDR3 DNA reads TGTGCCAGCAGCTTAGTTCTAGCCCCGGACACCGGGGAGCTGTTTTTT. Its protein product is CASSLVLAPDTGELFF. The full variable domain, its missing parts supplied by reference TRBV7-6 and TRBJ2-2, is GAGVSQSPRYKVTKRGQDVALRCDPISGHVSLYWYRQALGQGPEFLTYFNYEAQQDKSGLPNDRFSAERPEGSISTLTIQRTEQRDSAMYRCASSLVLAPDTGELFFGEGSRLTVL.

This clone was recorded only once. The V and J genes are TRBV7-2 and TRBJ2-7, with 9 bases identical to TRBD2. There are 16 residues in the CDR3. CDR1 SGHTA and CDR2 FQGNSA come from the germline V gene. V lost 3 bases and J lost 2; bases outside the gene matches: 8. CDR3 nucleotides: TGTGCCAGCAGCTTTAAAGCGGGAGGTACTCCCTACGAGCAGTACTTC. Amino acid sequence: CASSFKAGGTPYEQYF.

This clone occurred once. The chain couples TRBV28 to TRBJ1-2; maybe TRBD1 (5 bases). The germline gives CDR1 MDHEN, CDR2 SYDVKM. The CDR3 has 13 residues. The V and J ends lost 2 bases and 4 bases respectively, with 8 bases between them. The DNA for the CDR3 is TGTGCCAGCAGTTTACGGGGGGTCTATGGCTACACCTTC. It encodes CASSLRGVYGYTF.

The chain combines TRBV11-2 with TRBJ2-2; TRBD1 might be the D (5 bases). Germline V gene data show CDR1 as SGHAT and CDR2 as FQNNGV. V gave up 5 bases and J gave up 2 bases, with 24 bases separating them. This CDR3 has 19 amino acids. The CDR3: CASSPRQLRTIRNTGELFF. In nucleotides, the CDR3 is TGTGCCAGCAGCCCCCGACAGCTACGCACCATAAGAAACACCGGGGAGCTGTTTTTT.

This clone has more than one count but fewer than ten. One end of the junction fails to match germline, which may point to a read error. V is TRBV7-9 and J is TRBJ1-4; D remains unclear. There are 12 residues in the CDR3. Germline CDR1 and CDR2: SEHNR and FQNEAQ (reference sequence). DNA for the CDR3: TGTTCCAGCGAGGGATCGAACGAAAAACTGTTTTTT. Encoded protein: CSSEGSNEKLFF.